Listed below are T cell receptor beta chains from one sample, sequenced in a study of OX40 agonist ivuxolimab in advanced cancers. TCRdb's copy holds only in-frame clones and misses some; the assay was immunoSEQ multiplex PCR. The sample holds approximately 16,000 clones; around 79% are singletons and the top ten take over 10%. Sequences were derived from CD4+ or CD8+ T cells sorted from blood, sampled in a trial of the OX40 agonist ivuxolimab. Every receptor here comes from an adult with an advanced solid tumor such as melanoma, head and neck, liver or kidney cancer. The CDR3 runs from the conserved cysteine through the conserved F or W. The order of the fields is V gene, J gene, D gene, clone size, CDR3 protein, CDR3 DNA. The D gene is left open where the match is weak. Clone size is stated in some rows and not others, as once, few, many or a class when expanded.

TRBV25-1	TRBJ2-3	.	.	CASSEVGALRYF	TGTGCCAGCAGTGAAGTGGGCGCCCTCAGGTATTTT
TRBV6-6	TRBJ2-1	.	.	CAKELSFF	TGTGCCAAGGAGCTCTCTTTCTTC
TRBV4-3	TRBJ2-2	.	.	CASSQDQGGYGTGELFF	TGCGCCAGCAGCCAAGATCAGGGGGGGTACGGGACCGGGGAGCTGTTTTTT
TRBV7-8	TRBJ2-1	TRBD2	.	CASSLGLAGGDNEQFF	TGTGCCAGCAGCCTCGGACTAGCGGGGGGTGACAATGAGCAGTTCTTC
TRBV4-2	TRBJ1-1	.	few	CASSQGIDLNTEAFF	TGTGCCAGCAGCCAAGGTATAGATTTGAACACTGAAGCTTTCTTT
TRBV4-1	TRBJ1-1	TRBD1	medium-sized	CASSQVATGGRFEAFF	TGCGCCAGCAGCCAAGTAGCTACAGGGGGGCGCTTCGAAGCTTTCTTT
TRBV7-9	TRBJ2-5	.	.	CASSHISRLQETQYF	TGTGCCAGCAGCCATATTAGCCGGTTACAAGAGACCCAGTACTTC
TRBV7-9	TRBJ1-6	.	.	CASSIVQGDSPLHF	TGTGCCAGCAGCATCGTGCAGGGAGATTCACCCCTCCACTTT
TRBV5-6	TRBJ1-1	.	.	CASSPGANTEAFF	TGTGCCAGCAGCCCCGGGGCGAACACTGAAGCTTTCTTT
TRBV7-8	TRBJ2-7	.	.	CASSGSGTEFYEQYF	TGTGCCAGCAGCGGTTCCGGGACCGAATTCTACGAGCAGTACTTC
TRBV4-3	TRBJ1-2	.	.	CASSQDSGIYGYTF	TGCGCCAGCAGCCAAGATTCGGGGATCTATGGCTACACCTTC
TRBV4-1	TRBJ2-7	.	once	CASSQLTGGTSYEQYF	TGCGCCAGCAGCCAGCTTACTGGCGGCACCTCCTACGAGCAGTACTTC
TRBV4-3	TRBJ2-1	.	.	CASSQDFASSYNEQFF	TGCGCCAGCAGCCAAGATTTTGCGAGCTCCTACAATGAGCAGTTCTTC
TRBV5-4	TRBJ2-4	.	few	CASSLVGENIQYF	TGTGCCAGCAGCTTGGTCGGCGAAAACATTCAGTACTTC
TRBV27	TRBJ2-1	TRBD1	.	CASSLSIAPGDSYNEQFF	TGTGCCAGCAGTTTGTCGATCGCCCCCGGGGACAGCTACAATGAGCAGTTCTTC
TRBV6-5	TRBJ2-5	TRBD1	.	CASTPQGYQETQYF	TGTGCCAGCACCCCACAGGGGTACCAAGAGACCCAGTACTTC
TRBV4-1	TRBJ1-2	.	.	CASSQTGNYGYTF	TGCGCCAGCAGCCAGACAGGCAACTATGGCTACACCTTC
TRBV10-3	TRBJ1-1	.	.	CAISDSDTGMNTEAFF	TGTGCCATCAGTGATAGCGACACAGGAATGAACACTGAAGCTTTCTTT
TRBV5-6	TRBJ2-7	.	once	CASSLAAITTRGQYF	TGTGCCAGCAGCTTGGCCGCGATCACTACCCGAGGGCAGTACTTC
TRBV6-5	TRBJ1-4	.	.	CASSYSTWEKLFF	TGTGCCAGCAGTTACTCGACGTGGGAAAAACTGTTTTTT
TRBV4-3	TRBJ2-7	.	once	CASSRSAGRNYEQYF	TGCGCCAGCAGTCGCTCGGCAGGCCGAAACTACGAGCAGTACTTC
TRBV6-6	TRBJ1-6	TRBD1	.	CASSWDRGDNSPLHF	TGTGCCAGCAGCTGGGACAGGGGAGATAATTCACCCCTCCACTTT
TRBV11-3	TRBJ2-1	.	.	CASSQEGSGFAEQFF	TGTGCCAGCAGTCAGGAGGGATCCGGTTTCGCTGAGCAGTTCTTC
TRBV6-5	TRBJ2-7	TRBD1	.	CASSFGQGDEQYF	TGTGCCAGCAGTTTTGGACAGGGCGACGAGCAGTACTTC
TRBV5-6	TRBJ2-2	.	.	CASSMTGNTGELFF	TGTGCCAGCAGCATGACAGGGAACACCGGGGAGCTGTTTTTT
TRBV9	TRBJ1-4	TRBD1	once	CASSPGQGRGLFF	TGTGCCAGCAGCCCCGGACAGGGCCGCGGGCTGTTTTTT
TRBV5-1	TRBJ2-3	TRBD2	few	CASSGGLAGEGDTQYF	TGCGCCAGCAGCGGGGGACTAGCGGGGGAAGGAGATACGCAGTATTTT
TRBV27	TRBJ1-5	.	.	CASSLSAGDSNQPQHF	TGTGCCAGCAGTTTATCGGCAGGAGATAGCAATCAGCCCCAGCATTTT
TRBV27	TRBJ1-2	.	.	CASSLSRRDFYIGYTF	TGTGCCAGCAGTTTATCGAGGCGGGACTTCTATATTGGCTACACCTTC
TRBV4-3	TRBJ2-1	TRBD1	.	CASSQEGQGALNEQFF	TGCGCCAGCAGCCAAGAAGGGCAGGGGGCCTTGAATGAGCAGTTCTTC
TRBV27	TRBJ2-1	TRBD2	.	CASSLMRAGGYNEQFF	TGTGCCAGCAGTCTCATGAGGGCGGGGGGGTACAATGAGCAGTTCTTC
TRBV28	TRBJ2-1	.	.	CASSFISASSNEQFF	TGTGCCAGCAGTTTTATCTCCGCTAGCAGCAATGAGCAGTTCTTC
TRBV7-6	TRBJ2-1	.	.	CASSLAVGGLRQFF	TGTGCCAGCAGCTTAGCGGTCGGGGGCCTGAGGCAGTTCTTC
TRBV5-5	TRBJ2-7	.	.	CASSLQGWYEQYF	TGTGCCAGCAGCTTGCAGGGTTGGTACGAGCAGTACTTC
TRBV25-1	TRBJ1-2	.	.	CASSEYYGPGGYTF	TGTGCCAGCAGTGAATATTACGGCCCTGGGGGCTACACCTTC
TRBV20-1	TRBJ1-1	.	.	CSARLIPEAFF	TGCAGTGCTCGCCTCATACCTGAAGCTTTCTTT
TRBV4-3	TRBJ1-2	.	few	CASSQDSGTYGYTF	TGCGCCAGCAGCCAAGATTCAGGGACCTATGGCTACACCTTC
TRBV6-6	TRBJ2-7	.	once	CASSYSESNEQYF	TGTGCCAGCAGTTACTCCGAGTCCAACGAGCAGTACTTC
TRBV5-1	TRBJ2-5	TRBD1	few	CASSLVGTGGAETQYF	TGCGCCAGCAGCTTGGTTGGGACAGGGGGCGCGGAGACCCAGTACTTC
TRBV6-5	TRBJ1-1	.	.	CASSPRGWNTEAFF	TGTGCCAGCAGTCCGCGGGGCTGGAACACTGAAGCTTTCTTT
TRBV4-1	TRBJ2-7	.	.	CASSQASF	TGCGCCAGCAGCCAGGCGTCCTTC
TRBV6-6	TRBJ2-7	.	.	CASSLTGIIDEQYF	TGTGCCAGCAGCCTTACAGGGATCATAGACGAGCAGTACTTC
TRBV6-6	TRBJ1-1	.	.	CASSYNQGFVTEAFF	TGTGCCAGCAGTTACAATCAAGGGTTCGTGACTGAAGCTTTCTTT
TRBV6-6	TRBJ2-1	.	few	CASSSLEEGFDEQFF	TGTGCCAGCAGTTCCCTCGAGGAGGGGTTCGATGAGCAGTTCTTC
TRBV5-5	TRBJ2-2	TRBD2	.	CASSLERGLGELFF	TGTGCCAGCAGCTTGGAGCGGGGTCTAGGGGAGCTGTTTTTT
TRBV5-6	TRBJ1-4	.	.	CASSLSSGGGHEKLFF	TGTGCCAGCAGCTTATCGAGTGGAGGAGGTCATGAAAAACTGTTTTTT
TRBV6-5	TRBJ1-5	.	.	CASSEYNQPQHF	TGTGCCAGCAGTGAGTATAATCAGCCCCAGCATTTT
TRBV5-6	TRBJ2-7	.	.	CASSLQVSYEQYF	TGTGCCAGCAGCCTCCAGGTTTCCTACGAGCAGTACTTC
TRBV11-3	TRBJ2-7	.	.	CASSSDSSYEQYF	TGTGCCAGCAGCTCCGATAGCTCCTACGAGCAGTACTTC
TRBV6-1	TRBJ1-1	.	once	CASSLLAPAEAFF	TGTGCCAGCAGTCTCCTGGCGCCCGCTGAAGCTTTCTTT